Following are 27 T cell receptor beta chains from one sample sequenced in a study of T cell clonality in common variable immunodeficiency. TCRdb's copy holds only in-frame clones and misses some; the assay was immunoSEQ multiplex PCR. The record shows tens of thousands of clones for this sample, with no singletons present. Sequenced: peripheral blood mononuclear cells. The receptor set was obtained from a person between 18 and 75 years old in good health.

Note on this clone: The read terminates 3 residues ahead of where the CDR3 ends, so the germline J gene completes it. The chain couples TRBV30 to TRBJ1-1, with D maybe TRBD1 (6 bases). There are 11 residues in the CDR3. Germline V gene sequence: CDR1 GTSNPN, CDR2 SVGIG (reference sequence). CDR3 protein: CAWRMGQKAFF. The CDR3 bases that were read are TGTGCCTGGAGAATGGGACAAAAA.

This clone showed up many times. The read ends 3 residues early relative to the CDR3; the germline J gene fills the gap. This sequence joins TRBV10-3 and TRBJ2-3, with TRBD1 identical over 8 bases. The germline V gene encodes CDR1 ENHRY and CDR2 SYGVKD. Trimming removed 11 bases from V and 2 bases from J; junction bases left unmatched: 9. The CDR3 loop spans 14 amino acids. The CDR3 region is CASTGTGVTDTQYF. The sequenced CDR3 bases are TGTGCCTCTACCGGGACAGGCGTCACAGATACG.

The sample holds a few counts of this clone. The read is 3 residues too short to cover the CDR3 end, so that end is filled in from the germline J gene. This chain uses TRBV6-1 with TRBJ1-1, with D maybe TRBD1 (5 bases). Germline CDR1 reads MNHNS; CDR2 reads SASEGT. V lost 4 bases and J lost 3, with 9 bases in between. The CDR3 is 13 residues long. CDR3 region: CASSVRGYTEAFF. The part of the CDR3 DNA that was read is TGTGCCAGCAGTGTGAGGGGTTACACTGAA.

At least ten counts were recorded for this clone. The sequence runs out 3 residues before the end of the CDR3; the remainder is reconstructed from the germline J gene. The chain combines TRBV30 with TRBJ2-3; 9 positions agree with TRBD2. The CDR3 covers 16 residues. The J segment lost 1 base and the V segment lost 5 bases, leaving 10 bases of the junction unmatched. Germline CDR1 is GTSNPN and CDR2 is SVGIG (reference sequence). The CDR3 DNA, read in part, is TGTGCCTGGGGGGATAGCGGGAGAGGGGGCACAGATACG. This codes for CAWGDSGRGGTDT. The full CDR3 is CAWGDSGRGGTDTQYF.

This clone was detected ten times or more. An end of the junction does not agree with germline; a read error may underlie this. The observed sequence ends 3 residues before the CDR3 terminus, with the missing tail filled in from the germline J gene. This chain connects TRBV4-2 to TRBJ2-1, with TRBD2 matching 12 bases. CDR3 length equals 16 residues. Germline CDR1 reads LGHNA; CDR2 reads YNFKEQ. CDR3 loop: CASSQTSGSSYNEQFF. CDR3 DNA, as far as it was read: TGCGCCAGCAGCCAGACTAGCGGGAGCTCCTACAATGAG.

Notes on this clone: The CDR3 is cut off 3 residues early in the read; its end comes from the germline J gene. The V gene is TRBV10-3, the J gene TRBJ2-7; maybe TRBD2 (5 bases). Per the germline V gene, CDR1 is ENHRY and CDR2 is SYGVKD. The CDR3 has 12 amino acids. V was cut by 8 bases and J by 2 bases, with 10 bases left in between. The CDR3 spells CAIRSGTYEQYF. The CDR3 DNA, read in part, is TGTGCCATCCGGAGCGGAACCTACGAG.

This clone was recorded many times. The observed sequence ends 3 residues before the CDR3 terminus, with the missing tail filled in from the germline J gene. The chain couples TRBV5-4 to TRBJ2-2, with TRBD1 matching over 7 bases. Trimming removed 3 bases from V and 0 bases from J; junction bases left unmatched: 5. Looked up from germline, CDR1 is SGHNT and CDR2 is YYREEE (reference sequence). This CDR3 spans 16 amino acids. CDR3 protein: CASSSPDRTNTGELFF. The part of the CDR3 DNA that was read is TGTGCCAGCAGCTCCCCGGACAGGACGAACACCGGGGAG.

This clone was found many times. The read halts 3 residues ahead of the CDR3 end, with the missing end drawn from the germline J gene. The rearrangement joins TRBV20-1 to TRBJ2-3; 11 bases map to TRBD2. Germline V lookup: CDR1 DFQATT, CDR2 SNEGSKA (reference sequence). The CDR3 has 16 amino acids. The V gene end was trimmed by 7 bases and the J gene end by 3 bases; junction bases not matched to a gene: 12. The CDR3 DNA, read in part, is TGCAGTGTTAGCGCCGGAACTAGCGGGAGAACAGATACG. Translation gives CSVSAGTSGRTDT. The CDR3, in full, reads CSVSAGTSGRTDTQYF.

This clone was picked up many times. The CDR3 end lies 3 residues beyond the end of the read and is filled in from the germline J gene. V usage is TRBV5-6 and J usage is TRBJ2-3, with D maybe TRBD1 (6 bases). Germline CDR1 is SGHDT and CDR2 is YYEEEE. The CDR3 contains 15 residues. Trimming shortened V by 6 bases and J by 2 bases, and 16 bases separated the two germline ends. Incomplete CDR3 DNA: TGTGCCAGCACCTCCCGGGACATGAACACAGATACG. Residues: CASTSRDMNTDT. The whole CDR3 sequence reads CASTSRDMNTDTQYF.

About this clone: Sequencing ends 3 residues short of the CDR3 end; the germline J gene provides the rest. This rearrangement joins TRBV5-3 to TRBJ1-1, with 7 bases fitting TRBD1. TRBV5-3 is an ORF; its function is uncertain. This CDR3 is 12 amino acids long. The sequenced CDR3 bases are TGTGCCAGAAGCCACGGACAGGAGGAA. This translates into CARSHGQEE. The full CDR3 reads CARSHGQEEAFF.

With respect to this clone: The read ends 3 residues early relative to the CDR3; the germline J gene fills the gap. The chain combines TRBV18 with TRBJ2-7; D not resolved. The germline V gene encodes CDR1 KGHSH and CDR2 LQKENI. The CDR3 is made up of 15 amino acids. Trimming removed 4 bases from V and 3 bases from J, with 16 bases in between. The CDR3 bases that were read are TGTGCCAGCTCACAGGGTGAACGACGTCGCTACGAG. This codes for CASSQGERRRYE. In full, the CDR3 is CASSQGERRRYEQYF.

This clone has at least ten counts. The CDR3 is cut off 3 residues early in the read; its end comes from the germline J gene. The chain employs TRBV7-9 and TRBJ1-4; D possibly corresponds to TRBD1 (5 bases). This CDR3 has 14 amino acids. CDR1 SEHNR and CDR2 FQNEAQ come from the germline V gene (reference sequence). The V gene lost 5 bases and the J gene lost 7 bases, with 14 bases spanning the gap. The sequenced part of the CDR3 DNA is TGTGCCAGCAGCCCTGAAGGGGTAGCTGAAAAA. Amino acids: CASSPEGVAEK. The CDR3, in full, reads CASSPEGVAEKLFF.

This clone has a count of ten or more. One end of the junction varies from germline; a read error may be responsible. With the read ending 3 residues before the CDR3 end, the germline J gene is used to fill in that end. The chain combines TRBV20-1 with TRBJ2-3, with TRBD2 identical over 13 bases. This CDR3 region has 16 residues. Germline lookup yields CDR1 DFQATT and CDR2 SNEGSKA (reference sequence). The covered CDR3 bases are TGCAGTGCTGGAGAACTAGCGGGAGGGGGCACAGATACG. This codes for CSAGELAGGGTDT. The whole CDR3 reads CSAGELAGGGTDTQYF.

As for this clone: The read falls 3 residues short of the CDR3 end, and the missing part is taken from the germline J gene. The chain combines TRBV2 with TRBJ1-1; TRBD1 agrees at 9 bases. Germline V gives CDR1 SNHLY, CDR2 FYNNEI. V dropped 8 bases and J dropped 0; count of bases not matched to a gene: 4. The CDR3 loop spans 14 amino acids. CDR3 sequence: CASGQGNMNTEAFF. Partial CDR3 DNA: TGTGCCAGCGGACAGGGGAATATGAACACTGAA. Full variable domain (outside the CDR3, taken from reference TRBV2 and TRBJ1-1): EPEVTQTPSHQVTQMGQEVILRCVPISNHLYFYWYRQILGQKVEFLVSFYNNEISEKSEIFDDQFSVERPDGSNFTLKIRSTKLEDSAMYFCASGQGNMNTEAFFGQGTRLTVV.

This clone was observed at least ten times. The CDR3 end falls 3 residues outside the read, so it is completed with the germline J gene. The V and J genes are TRBV20-1 and TRBJ2-7; 7 bases align to TRBD2. V shed 1 base and J 0 bases; nucleotides not matched to a gene: 6. Germline CDR1 is DFQATT and CDR2 is SNEGSKA (reference sequence). This CDR3 contains 15 residues. Incomplete CDR3 DNA: TGCAGTGCTAGAGGTGCGGGGGTAAGCTCCTACGAG. This gives the protein CSARGAGVSSYE. The whole CDR3 protein is CSARGAGVSSYEQYF.

This clone was detected ten times or more. The CDR3 end falls 3 residues outside the read, so it is completed with the germline J gene. This chain links TRBV7-3 with TRBJ2-5; 12 bases are shared with TRBD2. The CDR3 loop spans 17 amino acids. J lost 0 bases, V lost 4 bases, and 6 bases had no gene match. The germline gives CDR1 SGHTA, CDR2 FQGTGA. Here the CDR3 reads CASSSPRTSGDQETQYF. CDR3 DNA, as far as it was read: TGTGCCAGCAGCTCCCCTCGGACTAGCGGGGACCAAGAGACC.

A remark on this clone: Sequencing ends 3 residues short of the CDR3 end; the germline J gene provides the rest. The J gene is TRBJ2-7, the V gene TRBV7-9, with 8 nucleotides matching TRBD2. V was pared by 7 bases and J by 6 bases, with 11 bases of the junction left unmatched. This CDR3 contains 14 residues. The V gene's germline CDR1 is SEHNR and CDR2 FQNEAQ (reference sequence). Incomplete CDR3 DNA: TGTGCCAGCACTTCAACGGGGGGGGCCGGCGAG. It translates to CASTSTGGAGE. The entire CDR3 protein is CASTSTGGAGEQYF.

This clone occurred many times. The CDR3 end falls 3 residues outside the read, so it is completed with the germline J gene. V is TRBV14 and J is TRBJ2-7; D is possibly TRBD1 (6 bases). Germline V gene lookup returns CDR1 SGHDN and CDR2 FVKESK. The V and J ends lost 1 base and 5 bases respectively, with 15 bases between them. This CDR3 region has 15 residues. Partial CDR3 DNA: TGTGCCAGCAGCCAAGCCGGGACACCTTTGGACGAG. Its translation: CASSQAGTPLDE. The whole CDR3 is CASSQAGTPLDEQYF.

This clone came up many times. The read terminates 3 residues ahead of where the CDR3 ends, so the germline J gene completes it. The J gene is TRBJ2-7, the V gene TRBV29-1; 13 positions match TRBD2. This CDR3 has 14 residues. Germline assignment: CDR1 SQVTM and CDR2 ANQGSEA. J was trimmed by 3 bases and V by 5 bases; bases with no gene match: 4. Here the CDR3 reads CSVILAGGHYEQYF. The DNA read from the CDR3 is TGCAGCGTTATACTAGCGGGAGGGCACTACGAG.

The sample holds many counts of this clone. The read ends 3 residues shy of where the CDR3 ends; the end is completed using the germline J gene. This chain connects TRBV7-2 to TRBJ2-3; tentative D call: TRBD2 (5 bases). The CDR3 spans 12 residues. Germline assignment: CDR1 SGHTA and CDR2 FQGNSA. CDR3 DNA (partial): TGTGCCAGCAGCTTAGTCGGGGAGACG. Amino acid sequence: CASSLVGET. The full CDR3 protein reads CASSLVGETQYF.

This clone showed up many times. Coverage ceases 3 residues before the CDR3 finishes, and the germline J gene fills in the end. The chain recombines TRBV7-9 with TRBJ1-6, with D possibly TRBD1 on 5 matching bases. CDR1 is SEHNR, CDR2 FQNEAQ, per germline (reference sequence). The CDR3 loop spans 15 amino acids. V was pared by 5 bases and J by 7 bases, with 15 bases between. Incomplete CDR3 DNA: TGTGCCAGCAGCCGGGGGGACTCCGGGAATTCACCC. Residues: CASSRGDSGNSP. The full CDR3 is CASSRGDSGNSPLHF.

There are many counts of this clone. CDR3 DNA (partial): TGTGCCAGCAGTCAAGACAGGTACCAAGAGACC. Its translation: CASSQDRYQET. The full CDR3 protein reads CASSQDRYQETQYF. The chain uses TRBV7-2 and TRBJ2-5, with a possible D match to TRBD1 (6 bases). The read terminates 3 residues before the CDR3 end, so the remaining end is supplied by the germline J gene. V lost 6 bases and J lost 0, with 11 bases in between. CDR3 size: 14 residues. CDR1 is SGHTA and CDR2 is FQGNSA in the germline V gene.

This clone was found many times. The CDR3 goes on 3 residues after the read ends, and that part is filled in from the germline J gene. The chain employs TRBV7-2 and TRBJ2-5; tentatively, D is TRBD1 (5 bases). Germline V CDR1 and CDR2: SGHTA, FQGNSA. This CDR3 is 14 amino acids long. Deletions cut 2 bases from V and 5 bases from J, with 12 bases between. CDR3 loop: CASSLQPTGETQYF. The CDR3 bases that were read are TGTGCCAGCAGCTTACAACCCACAGGCGAGACC.

This clone was counted many times. The observed sequence ends 3 residues before the CDR3 terminus, with the missing tail filled in from the germline J gene. The chain combines TRBV10-3 with TRBJ1-1, with 9 bases matching TRBD1. Germline lookup yields CDR1 ENHRY and CDR2 SYGVKD. The V and J ends lost 6 bases and 3 bases, in that order; junction bases with no gene match: 2. The CDR3 consists of 13 residues. CDR3 residues: CAISRDRDTEAFF. CDR3 DNA, as far as it was read: TGTGCCATCAGCCGGGACAGGGACACTGAA.

This clone was counted at least ten times. The CDR3 end is not reached by the read, which stops 3 residues before it; the germline J gene fills it in. V and J are TRBV19 and TRBJ2-7; 10 nucleotides line up with TRBD1. With 6 bases clipped from V and 6 bases from J, the junction kept 17 bases outside the gene matches. The CDR3 length is 17 residues. Looked up from germline, CDR1 is LNHDA and CDR2 is SQIVND (reference sequence). The covered CDR3 bases are TGTGCCAGTAGGCCCAGTTCCCGGGACAGGGGATTGTTCGAG. Protein sequence: CASRPSSRDRGLFE. The whole CDR3 sequence is CASRPSSRDRGLFEQYF.

This clone was recorded at least ten times. The read comes to an end 3 residues before the CDR3 does, leaving the germline J gene to fill in the end. This chain connects TRBV2 to TRBJ2-7; D is perhaps TRBD2 (7 bases). CDR1 and CDR2 from the germline V gene are SNHLY and FYNNEI. This CDR3 contains 12 residues. The V end lost 7 bases, the J end lost 2 bases, and 9 bases lay between the germline ends. The part of the CDR3 DNA that was read is TGTGCCAGCAAGGGGGGGCCCTACGAG. Its protein is CASKGGPYE. The full CDR3 protein reads CASKGGPYEQYF.

Ten or more counts support this clone. From the germline J gene comes the end of the CDR3, since the read stops 3 residues before it. The chain combines TRBV19 with TRBJ1-5, with 8 bases that match TRBD1. The CDR3 contains 17 residues. V dropped 4 bases and J dropped 1; count of bases not matched to a gene: 9. Germline CDR1 LNHDA, CDR2 SQIVND (reference sequence). Incomplete CDR3 DNA: TGTGCCAGTAGTAGCAGAAAGACAGGGGTCAGCAATCAGCCC. Encoded protein: CASSSRKTGVSNQP. The whole CDR3 region reads CASSSRKTGVSNQPQHF.